This T cell receptor beta chain is from a study of blood T cell repertoires in COVID-19. Study as a whole: T cells, B-cell-depleted T cells, or PBMCs provided the cDNA or gDNA that served as material.

Repertoires were generated with immunoSEQ multiplex PCR, while TCRdb's copy carries only in-frame clones and drops some. Among roughly 210,000 clones listed, roughly 84% were seen once. V gave up 2 bases and J gave up 7 bases; unmatched junction bases: 19. The germline gives CDR1 KGHSH, CDR2 LQKENI. This CDR3 region has 18 residues. This TCR derives from a woman older than 75 with COVID-19, enrolled during active disease. This sequence joins TRBV18 and TRBJ1-1; 7 bases fit TRBD1. Sequencing was performed on peripheral blood. DNA of the CDR3: TGTGCCAGCTCACCAATTGAGCTCTCGTCAGGGGGTGGGGGTGAAGCTTTCTTT. Translation gives CASSPIELSSGGGGEAFF.